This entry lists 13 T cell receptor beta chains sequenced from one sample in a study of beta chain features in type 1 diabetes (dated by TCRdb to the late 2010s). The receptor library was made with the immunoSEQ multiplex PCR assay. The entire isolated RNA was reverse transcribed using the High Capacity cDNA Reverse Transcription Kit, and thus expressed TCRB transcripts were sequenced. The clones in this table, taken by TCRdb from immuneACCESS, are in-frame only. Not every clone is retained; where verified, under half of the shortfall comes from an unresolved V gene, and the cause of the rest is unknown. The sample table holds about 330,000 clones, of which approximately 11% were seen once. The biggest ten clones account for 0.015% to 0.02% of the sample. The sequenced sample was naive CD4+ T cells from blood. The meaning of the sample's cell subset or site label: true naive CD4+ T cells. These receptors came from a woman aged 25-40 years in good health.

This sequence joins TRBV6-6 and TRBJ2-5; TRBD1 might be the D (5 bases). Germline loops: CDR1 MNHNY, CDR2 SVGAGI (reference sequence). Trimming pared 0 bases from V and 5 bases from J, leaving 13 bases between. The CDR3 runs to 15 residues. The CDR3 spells CASSYSTAGRETQYF. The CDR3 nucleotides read TGTGCCAGCAGTTACTCGACGGCAGGGCGGGAGACCCAGTACTTC.

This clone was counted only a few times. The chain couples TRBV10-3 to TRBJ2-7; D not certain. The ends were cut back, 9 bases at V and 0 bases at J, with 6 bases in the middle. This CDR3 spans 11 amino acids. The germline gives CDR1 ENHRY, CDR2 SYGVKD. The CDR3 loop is CAISFSYEQYF. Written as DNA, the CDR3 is TGTGCCATATCCTTCTCCTACGAGCAGTACTTC.

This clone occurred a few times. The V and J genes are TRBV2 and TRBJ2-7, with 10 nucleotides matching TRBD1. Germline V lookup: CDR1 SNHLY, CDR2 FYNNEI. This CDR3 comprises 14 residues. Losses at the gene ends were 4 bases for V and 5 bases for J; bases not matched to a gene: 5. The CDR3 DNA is TGTGCCAGCAGTGTACTCGGGACAGGGGACGAGCAGTACTTC. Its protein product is CASSVLGTGDEQYF.

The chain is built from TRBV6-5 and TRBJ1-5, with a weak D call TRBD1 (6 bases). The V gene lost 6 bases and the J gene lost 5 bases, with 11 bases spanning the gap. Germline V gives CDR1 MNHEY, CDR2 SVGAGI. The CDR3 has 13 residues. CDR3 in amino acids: CASSRGTYQPQHF. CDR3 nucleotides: TGTGCCAGCAGCCGAGGGACATATCAGCCCCAGCATTTT.

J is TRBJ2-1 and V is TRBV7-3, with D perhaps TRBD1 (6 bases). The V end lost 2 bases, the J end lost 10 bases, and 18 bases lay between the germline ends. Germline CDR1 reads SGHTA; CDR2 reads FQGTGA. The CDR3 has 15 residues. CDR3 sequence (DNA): TGTGCCAGCAGCTTATTTTTCCAGGGGCTTGGCGAGCAGTTCTTC. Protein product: CASSLFFQGLGEQFF.

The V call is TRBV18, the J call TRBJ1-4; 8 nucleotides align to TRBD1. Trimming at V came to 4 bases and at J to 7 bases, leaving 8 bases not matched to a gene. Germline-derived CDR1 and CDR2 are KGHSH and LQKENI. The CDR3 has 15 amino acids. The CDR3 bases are TGTGCCAGCTCACAAACCAGGGGGCTTGGTGAAAAACTGTTTTTT. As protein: CASSQTRGLGEKLFF. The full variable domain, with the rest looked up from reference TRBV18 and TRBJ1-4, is NAGVMQNPRHLVRRRGQEARLRCSPMKGHSHVYWYRQLPEEGLKFMVYLQKENIIDESGMPKERFSAEFPKEGPSILRIQQVVRGDSAAYFCASSQTRGLGEKLFFGSGTQLSVL.

This chain's CDR3 is CAISPREEETQYF. CDR3 nucleotides: TGTGCCATCAGCCCAAGGGAGGAAGAGACCCAGTACTTC. This rearrangement joins TRBV10-3 to TRBJ2-5, with TRBD2 as a possible D gene (6 bases). V was clipped by 6 bases and J by 3 bases, with 11 bases between them. The CDR3 totals 13 residues. CDR1 and CDR2 from the germline V gene are ENHRY and SYGVKD.

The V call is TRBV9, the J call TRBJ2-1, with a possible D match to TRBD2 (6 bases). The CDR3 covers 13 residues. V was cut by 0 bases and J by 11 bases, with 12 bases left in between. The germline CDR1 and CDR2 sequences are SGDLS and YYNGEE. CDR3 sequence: CASSVGGDPKQFF. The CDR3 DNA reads TGTGCCAGCAGCGTAGGCGGGGACCCCAAGCAGTTCTTC.

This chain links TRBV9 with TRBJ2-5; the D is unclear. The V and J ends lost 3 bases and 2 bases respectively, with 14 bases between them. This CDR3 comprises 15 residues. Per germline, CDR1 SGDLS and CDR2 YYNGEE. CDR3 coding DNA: TGTGCCAGCAGCGAAGGTCCTAGGAATCAAGAGACCCAGTACTTC. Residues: CASSEGPRNQETQYF.

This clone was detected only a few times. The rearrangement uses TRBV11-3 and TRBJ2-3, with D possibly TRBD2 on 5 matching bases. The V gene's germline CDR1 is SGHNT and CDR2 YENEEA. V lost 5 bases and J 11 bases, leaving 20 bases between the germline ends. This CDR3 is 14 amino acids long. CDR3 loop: CASSLYGVGVEQYF. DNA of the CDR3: TGTGCCAGCAGCCTTTACGGGGTCGGCGTGGAGCAGTATTTT.

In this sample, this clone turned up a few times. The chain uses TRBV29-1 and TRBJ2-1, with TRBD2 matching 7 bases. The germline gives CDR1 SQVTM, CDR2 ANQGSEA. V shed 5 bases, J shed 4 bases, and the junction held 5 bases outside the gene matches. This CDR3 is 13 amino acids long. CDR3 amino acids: CSVSGAEYNEQFF. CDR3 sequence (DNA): TGCAGCGTTAGCGGGGCCGAGTACAATGAGCAGTTCTTC.

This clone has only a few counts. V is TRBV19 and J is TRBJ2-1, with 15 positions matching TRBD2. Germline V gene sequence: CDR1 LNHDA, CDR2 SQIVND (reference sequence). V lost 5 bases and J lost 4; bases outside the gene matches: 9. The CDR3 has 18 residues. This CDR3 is CASSPGLAGGFQYNEQFF. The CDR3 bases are TGTGCCAGTAGTCCAGGACTAGCGGGAGGGTTCCAGTACAATGAGCAGTTCTTC.

CDR3 loop: CASSQGTSGYYNEQFF. The CDR3 DNA reads TGCGCCAGCAGCCAGGGGACTAGCGGATACTACAATGAGCAGTTCTTC. V gene TRBV4-1 combines with J gene TRBJ2-1, with 11 bases that match TRBD2. The CDR3 runs to 16 residues. V gave up 3 bases and J gave up 3 bases; unmatched junction bases: 4. CDR1 is MGHRA and CDR2 is YSYEKL in the germline V gene.